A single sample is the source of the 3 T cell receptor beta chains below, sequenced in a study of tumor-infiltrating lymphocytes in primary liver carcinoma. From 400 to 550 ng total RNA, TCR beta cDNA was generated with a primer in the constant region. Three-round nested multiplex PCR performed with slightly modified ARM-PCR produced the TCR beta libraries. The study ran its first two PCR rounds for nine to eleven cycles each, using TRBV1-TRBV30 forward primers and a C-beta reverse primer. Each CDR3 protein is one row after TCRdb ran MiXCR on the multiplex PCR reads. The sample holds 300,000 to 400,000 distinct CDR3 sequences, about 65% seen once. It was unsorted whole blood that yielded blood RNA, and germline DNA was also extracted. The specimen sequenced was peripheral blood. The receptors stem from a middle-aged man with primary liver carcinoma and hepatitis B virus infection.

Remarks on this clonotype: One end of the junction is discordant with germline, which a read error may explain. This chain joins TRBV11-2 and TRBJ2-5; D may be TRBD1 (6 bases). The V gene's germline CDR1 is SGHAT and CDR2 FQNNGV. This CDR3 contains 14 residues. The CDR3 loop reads CVSSLGTNQETQYF. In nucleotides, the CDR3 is TGTGTCAGCAGTTTAGGGACAAACCAAGAGACCCAGTACTTC.

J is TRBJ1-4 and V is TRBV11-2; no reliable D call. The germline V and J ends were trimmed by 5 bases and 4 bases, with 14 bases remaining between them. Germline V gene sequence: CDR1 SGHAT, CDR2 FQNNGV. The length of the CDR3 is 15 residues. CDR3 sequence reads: CASSRWGDDNEKLFF. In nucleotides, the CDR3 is TGTGCCAGCAGCCGGTGGGGAGACGATAATGAAAAACTGTTTTTT.

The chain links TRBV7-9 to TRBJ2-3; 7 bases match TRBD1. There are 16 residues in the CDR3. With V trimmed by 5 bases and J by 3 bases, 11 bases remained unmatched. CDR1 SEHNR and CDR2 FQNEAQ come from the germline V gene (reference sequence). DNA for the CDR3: TGTGCCAGCAGCATCGCAGGGGGAATAAGGACAGATACGCAGTATTTT. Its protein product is CASSIAGGIRTDTQYF. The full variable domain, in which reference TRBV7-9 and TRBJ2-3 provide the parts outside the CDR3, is DTGVSQNPRHKITKRGQNVTFRCDPISEHNRLYWYRQTLGQGPEFLTYFQNEAQLEKSRLLSDRFSAERPKGSFSTLEIQRTEQGDSAMYLCASSIAGGIRTDTQYFGPGTRLTVL.